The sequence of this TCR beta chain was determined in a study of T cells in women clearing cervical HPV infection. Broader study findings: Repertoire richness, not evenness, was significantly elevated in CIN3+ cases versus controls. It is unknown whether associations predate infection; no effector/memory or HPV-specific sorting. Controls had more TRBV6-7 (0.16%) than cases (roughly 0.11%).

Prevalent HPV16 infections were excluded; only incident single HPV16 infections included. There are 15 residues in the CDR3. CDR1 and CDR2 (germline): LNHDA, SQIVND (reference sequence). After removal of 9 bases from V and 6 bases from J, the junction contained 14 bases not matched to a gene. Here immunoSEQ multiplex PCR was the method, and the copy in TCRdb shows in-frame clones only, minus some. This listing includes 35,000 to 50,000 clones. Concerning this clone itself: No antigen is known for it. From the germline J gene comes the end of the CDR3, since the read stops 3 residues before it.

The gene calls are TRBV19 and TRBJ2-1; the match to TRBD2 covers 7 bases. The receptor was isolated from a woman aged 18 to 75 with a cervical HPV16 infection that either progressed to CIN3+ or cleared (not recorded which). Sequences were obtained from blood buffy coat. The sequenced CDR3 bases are TGTGCCAGCCAGTTTGGGGCTAGCGGAGGCAATGAG. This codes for CASQFGASGGNE. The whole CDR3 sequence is CASQFGASGGNEQFF. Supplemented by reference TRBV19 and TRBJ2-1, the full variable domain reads DGGITQSPKYLFRKEGQNVTLSCEQNLNHDAMYWYRQDPGQGLRLIYYSQIVNDFQKGDIAEGYSVSREKKESFPLTVTSAQKNPTAFYLCASQFGASGGNEQFFGPGTRLTVL.